These 20 T cell receptor beta chains came from one sample sequenced in a study of tissue T cells after allogeneic stem cell transplantation. Clones were sequenced by immunoSEQ multiplex PCR, and TCRdb holds only the in-frame ones, with some missing. The sample has 6,000 or so clones; under 55% are singletons. Time point given: mouse harvest day 7 after allogeneic transplant. Mouse grafts combined 10^7 T-cell-depleted bone marrow cells with 10^6 splenic CD5+ T cells. The sequencing input was gut tissue. These TCRs come from a female BALB/c mouse given C57BL/6 T cells with graft-versus-host disease after an allogeneic hematopoietic cell transplant.

This clone appeared a few times. Genes and germline are mouse. Read data end 1 residue before the CDR3 end; the end is taken from the germline J gene. The V gene is TRBV26, the J gene TRBJ2-4; TRBD1 matches at 7 bases. This CDR3 spans 13 amino acids. Germline-derived CDR1 and CDR2 are KGHPV and FQNQEV (reference sequence). Trimming removed 5 bases from V and 3 bases from J; junction bases left unmatched: 2. The part of the CDR3 DNA that was read is TGTGCCAGCAGTTACAGGGGACAAAACACCTTGTAC. Protein: CASSYRGQNTLY. The CDR3 in full is CASSYRGQNTLYF.

Comments on this clone: Germline and genes here are mouse. The CDR3 DNA, read in part, is TGTGCCAGCAGTCCAACAAGGAGCTCCTATGAACAGTAC. Its translation: CASSPTRSSYEQY. The complete CDR3 reads CASSPTRSSYEQYF. The chain joins TRBV26 to TRBJ2-7; D unresolved. With the read ending 1 residue before the CDR3 end, the germline J gene is used to fill in that end. The CDR3 spans 14 residues. V lost 4 bases to trimming and J lost 0 bases, with 10 bases between them. Germline V lookup: CDR1 KGHPV, CDR2 FQNQEV (reference sequence).

By share, this clone counts as medium-sized (0.01 to 0.1%). Mouse gene names and germline throughout. Read data end 1 residue before the CDR3 end; the end is taken from the germline J gene. The chain is built from TRBV14 and TRBJ2-7; D possibly corresponds to TRBD2 (6 bases). Germline V gene lookup returns CDR1 SGHDT and CDR2 FRDEAV. The CDR3 covers 13 residues. V lost 6 bases, J lost 0 bases, and 10 bases lay in between. The part of the CDR3 DNA that was read is TGTGCCAGCACAACTGGGAGCTCCTATGAACAGTAC. It specifies CASTTGSSYEQY. In full, the CDR3 reads CASTTGSSYEQYF.

By its share, this clone is large. Genes and germline are mouse. The read ends 1 residue before the CDR3 terminus; that terminus is restored from the germline J gene. This chain connects TRBV3 to TRBJ1-2; D call uncertain. V lost 2 bases, J lost 0 bases, and 10 bases lay in between. This CDR3 region has 15 residues. Germline V lookup: CDR1 SNHLY, CDR2 FYNGKV (reference sequence). The sequenced CDR3 bases are TGTGCCAGCAGCTTATGGGCAAACTCAAACTCCGACTACACC. Protein: CASSLWANSNSDYT. The entire CDR3 protein is CASSLWANSNSDYTF.

In the case of this clone: Genes and germline come from the mouse. The read ends 1 residue before the CDR3 terminus; that terminus is restored from the germline J gene. This chain links TRBV3 with TRBJ2-4; the D gene is possibly TRBD1 (5 bases). This CDR3 has 13 residues. CDR1 is SNHLY, CDR2 FYNGKV, per germline (reference sequence). The V end was cut by 5 bases, the J end by 2 bases, with 8 bases between. The chain's CDR3 is CASSPRDQNTLYF. The CDR3 DNA, read in part, is TGTGCCAGCAGCCCCAGGGATCAAAACACCTTGTAC.

As for this clone: Mouse gene names apply. Read sequence stops 1 residue before the CDR3 end, and the germline J gene provides the missing end. V and J are TRBV16 and TRBJ2-1; 10 bases align to TRBD2. The CDR3 covers 16 residues. V was pared by 0 bases and J by 4 bases, with 3 bases of the junction left unmatched. Germline CDR1 SGHSA, CDR2 FRNQAP. The sequenced part of the CDR3 DNA is TGTGCAAGCAGCTTAGAGAACTGGGGGGGTTATGCTGAGCAGTTC. Its translation is CASSLENWGGYAEQF. The entire CDR3 protein is CASSLENWGGYAEQFF.

In the case of this clone: Here the gene names and germline are mouse. The CDR3 end lies 1 residue beyond the end of the read and is filled in from the germline J gene. The chain is built from TRBV3 and TRBJ2-4; D unresolved. V was cut by 1 base and J by 0 bases, with 8 bases left in between. CDR1 and CDR2 from the germline V gene are SNHLY and FYNGKV (reference sequence). The CDR3 sequence is 15 residues long. The CDR3 is CASSLGLNSQNTLYF. CDR3 DNA (partial): TGTGCCAGCAGCTTAGGACTCAATAGTCAAAACACCTTGTAC.

As to this clone: The gene names given are mouse names. The read gets to within 1 residue of the CDR3 end, and the germline J gene fills in the rest. The rearrangement uses TRBV26 and TRBJ1-1, with D maybe TRBD1 (5 bases). The germline V and J ends were trimmed by 7 bases and 3 bases, with 6 bases remaining between them. The CDR3 has 11 residues. The V gene's germline CDR1 is KGHPV and CDR2 FQNQEV (reference sequence). The part of the CDR3 DNA that was read is TGTGCCAGCAAACAGGACACAGAAGTCTTC. Encoded protein: CASKQDTEVF. From start to end, the CDR3 is CASKQDTEVFF.

This clone appeared a few times. Genes here carry mouse names. The CDR3 end falls 1 residue outside the read, so it is completed with the germline J gene. This rearrangement joins TRBV13-3 to TRBJ2-7; 9 nucleotides align to TRBD1. J gave up 2 bases and V 6 bases, and 3 bases lay outside the gene matches. The CDR3 sequence is 13 residues long. CDR1 is NNHDY and CDR2 is SYVADS in the germline V gene. CDR3 DNA, as far as it was read: TGTGCCAGCAACCGGGACAGGGCCTATGAACAGTAC. Translation gives CASNRDRAYEQY. The entire CDR3 protein reads CASNRDRAYEQYF.

Concerning this clone: The gene symbols are mouse symbols. The read ends 1 residue before the CDR3 terminus; that terminus is restored from the germline J gene. The V and J genes are TRBV13-3 and TRBJ1-4, with a tentative D call TRBD1 (6 bases). Per germline, CDR1 NNHDY and CDR2 SYVADS. With 4 bases removed from V and 5 bases from J, the gap between germline ends came to 12 bases. The CDR3 length is 14 residues. This CDR3 is CASSRQGSNERLFF. The CDR3 DNA, read in part, is TGTGCCAGCAGTAGGCAGGGGTCGAACGAAAGATTATTT.

In the case of this clone: The gene names given are mouse names. The part of the CDR3 DNA that was read is TGTGCCAGCTCTCTCGGGGGGTACCAAGACACCCAGTAC. This encodes CASSLGGYQDTQY. The whole CDR3 region reads CASSLGGYQDTQYF. The chain uses TRBV12-1 and TRBJ2-5, with D maybe TRBD2 (6 bases). The CDR3 end is not reached by the read, which stops 1 residue before it; the germline J gene fills it in. Trimming took 0 bases from V and 1 from J, leaving 7 bases between them. Germline CDR1 is SGHSN and CDR2 is HYEKVE. The CDR3 loop spans 14 amino acids. The entire variable domain, with the rest obtained from reference TRBV12-1 and TRBJ2-5, is as follows: DSGVVQSPRHIIKEKGGRSVLTCIPISGHSNVVWYQQTLGKELKFLIQHYEKVERDKGFLPSRFSVQQFDDYHSEMNMSALELEDSAMYFCASSLGGYQDTQYFGPGTRLLVL.

By frequency in the sample, this clone is large. Gene names and germline match the mouse. The read finishes 1 residue shy of the CDR3 end, and the germline J gene is used to complete it. V gene TRBV26 combines with J gene TRBJ2-7, with D perhaps given as TRBD1 or TRBD2 (5 bases each). In germline, CDR1 is KGHPV, CDR2 FQNQEV (reference sequence). Deletions cut 2 bases from V and 0 bases from J, with 8 bases between. There are 14 residues in the CDR3. The CDR3 bases that were read are TGTGCCAGCAGTCTGCGGGGGAGCTCCTATGAACAGTAC. Translating gives CASSLRGSSYEQY. The CDR3 in full is CASSLRGSSYEQYF.

This clone was counted a few times. Germline and genes: mouse. The read ends 1 residue early relative to the CDR3; the germline J gene fills the gap. V is TRBV23 and J is TRBJ2-1; the listed D gene, TRBD2, was not tested against the DNA. The V gene's germline CDR1 is KGHTA and CDR2 FQNQQP. The CDR3 is made up of 16 amino acids. This CDR3 reads CSSSQSPWGDYAEQFF. The CDR3 bases that were read are TGCTCCAGCAGTCAATCGCCCTGGGGGGACTATGCTGAGCAGTTC. The entire variable domain, with the rest obtained from reference TRBV23 and TRBJ2-1, is as follows: DAAVTQKPRYLIKMKGQEAEMKCIPEKGHTAVFWYQQKQSKELKFLIYFQNQQPLDQIDMVKERFSAVCPSSSLCSLGIRTCEAEDSALYLCSSSQSPWGDYAEQFFGPGTRLTVL.

The table lists this clone with a few counts. Mouse gene names and germline throughout. The read ends 1 residue before the CDR3 terminus; that terminus is restored from the germline J gene. The chain joins TRBV20 to TRBJ1-2, with TRBD1 as a possible D gene (5 bases). From germline, CDR1 is GFQATS and CDR2 STVNSAI. V dropped 0 bases and J dropped 5 bases, with 16 bases sitting between them. The CDR3 extends over 15 amino acids. The CDR3 region is CGARDLRRGWSDYTF. The covered CDR3 bases are TGTGGTGCTAGGGATCTTCGGAGGGGTTGGTCCGACTACACC.

This clone was found once. Genes here carry mouse names. The CDR3 extends 1 residue past the end of the read, so its final part is completed from the germline J gene. This sequence joins TRBV26 and TRBJ1-4; D not certain. The germline V gene encodes CDR1 KGHPV and CDR2 FQNQEV (reference sequence). The CDR3 has 13 amino acids. V lost 4 bases and J lost 3, with 6 bases in between. Partial CDR3 DNA: TGTGCCAGCAGTCCTCGCACCAACGAAAGATTATTT. It codes for CASSPRTNERLF. The whole CDR3 sequence reads CASSPRTNERLFF.

This clone was seen more than once but under ten times. The gene names given are mouse names. The CDR3 loop reads CASSQGPQDTQYF. Incomplete CDR3 DNA: TGTGCCAGCAGTCAGGGGCCCCAAGACACCCAGTAC. The genes are TRBV26 and TRBJ2-5; D could derive from TRBD1 or TRBD2 (5 bases each). Read data end 1 residue before the CDR3 end; the end is taken from the germline J gene. Per germline, CDR1 KGHPV and CDR2 FQNQEV (reference sequence). This CDR3 has 13 amino acids. V was pared by 4 bases and J by 2 bases, with 7 bases between.

In regard to this clone: The genes and germline here are from mouse. With the read ending 1 residue before the CDR3 end, the germline J gene is used to fill in that end. The chain combines TRBV3 with TRBJ1-1; D ambiguous. The V gene lost 2 bases and the J gene lost 0 bases, with 4 bases spanning the gap. The CDR3 extends over 13 amino acids. CDR1 and CDR2 (germline): SNHLY, FYNGKV (reference sequence). The CDR3 spells CASSLQANTEVFF. The CDR3 bases that were read are TGTGCCAGCAGCTTACAGGCAAACACAGAAGTCTTC.

This clone was counted only a few times. The listed genes are named as in mouse. The read terminates 1 residue before the CDR3 end, so the remaining end is supplied by the germline J gene. This rearrangement joins TRBV5 to TRBJ2-2, with TRBD1 matching over 7 bases. Germline V gene data show CDR1 as LGHNA and CDR2 as YNLKQL (reference sequence). V gave up 2 bases and J gave up 0 bases; unmatched junction bases: 0. This CDR3 has 15 amino acids. This CDR3 is CASSQQGANTGQLYF. The CDR3 bases that were read are TGTGCCAGCAGCCAACAGGGGGCAAACACCGGGCAGCTCTAC.

This clone was seen a few times. All gene names here are mouse names. The CDR3 goes on 1 residue after the read ends, and that part is filled in from the germline J gene. The chain is built from TRBV31 and TRBJ1-4; D unresolved. The CDR3 extends over 14 amino acids. V lost 1 base, J lost 0 bases, and 6 bases lay in between. From germline, CDR1 is GKSSPN and CDR2 SITVG. CDR3 DNA (partial): TGTGCCTGGAGTCGGACTTTTTCCAACGAAAGATTATTT. Protein sequence: CAWSRTFSNERLF. The whole CDR3 sequence reads CAWSRTFSNERLFF.

About this clone itself: Genes here carry mouse names. The read falls 1 residue short of the CDR3 end, and the missing part is taken from the germline J gene. The chain has TRBV13-3 and TRBJ1-6; no clear D. TRBJ1-6 counts as an open reading frame of uncertain function. Germline lookup yields CDR1 NNHDY and CDR2 SYVADS. Trimming removed 0 bases from V and 7 bases from J, with 2 bases in between. This CDR3 region has 12 residues. The CDR3 DNA, read in part, is TGTGCCAGCAGTGATGGGAATTCGCCCCTCTAC. Its protein is CASSDGNSPLY. The complete CDR3 sequence is CASSDGNSPLYF.